The 19 T cell receptor beta chains below all came from one sample that was sequenced in a study of T cell responses to AZD1222 COVID-19 vaccine. The table came from immunoSEQ multiplex PCR; TCRdb's copy has only in-frame clones and leaves some out. This sample yields over 110,000 clones, of which 85% to 95% are seen a single time; 5.1% belongs to the top ten. The specimen was peripheral blood, collected on day 0 of AZD1222 vaccination. The receptor set was obtained from an adult in good health.

This clone turned up a few times. The chain has TRBV5-6 and TRBJ2-7; tentatively, D is TRBD2 (5 bases). V lost 2 bases and J 0 bases, leaving 9 bases between the germline ends. Germline CDR1 and CDR2: SGHDT and YYEEEE. This CDR3 has 14 amino acids. CDR3: CASSFGVNSYEQYF. In nucleotides, the CDR3 is TGTGCCAGCAGCTTCGGGGTGAACTCCTACGAGCAGTACTTC.

This clone was seen only once. At one of its ends the junction is not consistent with the germline gene, which may arise from a read error. The V call is TRBV19, the J call TRBJ2-1, with 10 bases fitting TRBD2. This CDR3 is 14 amino acids long. Germline lookup yields CDR1 LNHDA and CDR2 SQIVND (reference sequence). In DNA, the CDR3 is TGTGCCAGTAGCATAGCGGGGGGTAGTAATGAGCAGTTCTTC. Protein product: CASSIAGGSNEQFF.

The V call is TRBV12-3 or TRBV12-4, the J call TRBJ1-5; no reliable D call. V lost 3 bases and J 5 bases, leaving 5 bases between the germline ends. This CDR3 is built from 12 residues. The CDR3 is CASSFDDQPQHF. For the CDR3, the DNA is TGTGCCAGCAGTTTTGACGATCAGCCCCAGCATTTT.

The chain couples TRBV4-3 to TRBJ2-4, with 8 positions matching TRBD2. V dropped 1 base and J dropped 4; count of bases not matched to a gene: 6. The CDR3 is 16 amino acids. The V gene's germline CDR1 is LGHNA and CDR2 YSLEER. The DNA for the CDR3 is TGCGCCAGCAGCCAAGTTACTAGCGGAGGGAAAAACATTCAGTACTTC. Translated, it gives CASSQVTSGGKNIQYF.

This chain uses TRBV20-1 with TRBJ2-7; 11 nucleotides agree with TRBD2. Germline CDR1 and CDR2: DFQATT and SNEGSKA (reference sequence). This CDR3 contains 15 residues. Trimming took 3 bases from V and 5 from J; bases not matched to a gene: 9. The CDR3 sequence: CSASLAGGGSDEQYF. CDR3 bases: TGCAGTGCTAGTCTAGCGGGGGGTGGTAGTGACGAGCAGTACTTC.

The chain couples TRBV2 to TRBJ1-1, with a possible D match to TRBD1 (5 bases). Germline V gene data show CDR1 as SNHLY and CDR2 as FYNNEI. V was cut by 5 bases and J by 3 bases, with 13 bases left in between. The CDR3 sequence is 14 residues long. The CDR3 region has the DNA TGTGCCAGCAGTCCCGTGAGGGGTGACACTGAAGCTTTCTTT. Translation: CASSPVRGDTEAFF.

The genes are TRBV9 and TRBJ2-5; D gene unclear. This CDR3 is 12 amino acids long. Germline CDR1 and CDR2: SGDLS and YYNGEE. Trimming removed 0 bases at V and 4 bases at J, with 4 bases between. The CDR3 nucleotides read TGTGCCAGCAGCGTAGCAGGAGAGACCCAGTACTTC. This codes for CASSVAGETQYF. The full variable domain, rest sourced from reference TRBV9 and TRBJ2-5, is DSGVTQTPKHLITATGQRVTLRCSPRSGDLSVYWYQQSLDQGLQFLIQYYNGEERAKGNILERFSAQQFPDLHSELNLSSLELGDSALYFCASSVAGETQYFGPGTRLLVL.

The CDR3 region is CASSFSGSTDTQYF. CDR3 coding DNA: TGTGCCAGCAGTTTTAGCGGGAGCACAGATACGCAGTATTTT. The chain combines TRBV7-9 with TRBJ2-3, with TRBD2 matching over 7 bases. The CDR3 sequence is 14 residues long. Trimming removed 6 bases from V and 0 bases from J; junction bases left unmatched: 3. Looked up from germline, CDR1 is SEHNR and CDR2 is FQNEAQ (reference sequence).

The V gene is TRBV7-9, the J gene TRBJ2-7; 10 bases agree with TRBD2. Losses at the gene ends were 3 bases for V and 4 bases for J; bases not matched to a gene: 9. Germline lookup yields CDR1 SEHNR and CDR2 FQNEAQ (reference sequence). This CDR3 is 16 amino acids long. The CDR3 DNA sequence: TGTGCCAGCAGCTTTAAAGCGGGAGGGAGGGCGTACGAGCAGTACTTC. It encodes CASSFKAGGRAYEQYF.

The chain links TRBV7-8 to TRBJ2-7; D gene ambiguous. Per the germline V gene, CDR1 is SGHVS and CDR2 is FQNEAQ. The CDR3 is 12 amino acids. V dropped 6 bases and J dropped 5 bases, with 11 bases sitting between them. This CDR3 is CASSPGVNEQYF. The CDR3, as DNA: TGTGCCAGCAGTCCCGGCGTAAACGAGCAGTACTTC.

The chain is built from TRBV6-5 and TRBJ2-1; 7 bases are a match to TRBD1. Trimming at V came to 6 bases and at J to 5 bases, leaving 7 bases not matched to a gene. CDR1 MNHEY and CDR2 SVGAGI come from the germline V gene. The CDR3 is 14 residues long. CDR3 loop: CASRRQGTHNEQFF. The DNA of the CDR3 is TGTGCCAGCAGACGACAGGGAACCCACAATGAGCAGTTCTTC.

This rearrangement joins TRBV9 to TRBJ2-7, with TRBD2 matching over 10 bases. The V gene end was trimmed by 3 bases and the J gene end by 1 base; junction bases not matched to a gene: 4. The CDR3 consists of 15 residues. The germline gives CDR1 SGDLS, CDR2 YYNGEE. The CDR3 nucleotides read TGTGCCAGCAGCGAGCTAGCGGGAGATTCCTACGAGCAGTACTTC. Encoded protein: CASSELAGDSYEQYF.

The gene calls are TRBV3-1 (or the pseudogene TRBV3-2) and TRBJ1-2; D gene uncertain. The CDR3 extends over 14 amino acids. Germline assignment: CDR1 LGHDT and CDR2 YNNKEL (reference sequence). V shed 2 bases and J shed 4 bases, with 11 bases lying between them. The DNA for the CDR3 is TGTGCCAGCAGCCAAAGATCCCCAGGCTATGGCTACACCTTC. Encoded protein: CASSQRSPGYGYTF.

The rearrangement joins TRBV6-5 to TRBJ1-1, with 7 bases identical to TRBD1. The germline V gene encodes CDR1 MNHEY and CDR2 SVGAGI. The CDR3 loop spans 14 amino acids. Trimming at V came to 3 bases and at J to 4 bases, leaving 5 bases not matched to a gene. The CDR3, as DNA: TGTGCCAGCAGTTATAGGGGGCAGGCCACTGAAGCTTTCTTT. Amino acid sequence: CASSYRGQATEAFF.

The chain carries TRBV6-5 and TRBJ1-4; D not certain. The germline V and J ends were trimmed by 2 bases and 7 bases, with 11 bases remaining between them. The CDR3 runs 14 residues. The germline gives CDR1 MNHEY, CDR2 SVGAGI. This CDR3 is CASSYGNRGEKLFF. The CDR3, as DNA: TGTGCCAGCAGTTACGGGAATCGAGGTGAAAAACTGTTTTTT.

The chain links TRBV4-1 to TRBJ1-5; D gene uncertain. The V end was cut by 0 bases, the J end by 10 bases, with 13 bases between. The CDR3 contains 14 residues. The germline CDR1 and CDR2 sequences are MGHRA and YSYEKL. In DNA form, the CDR3 reads TGCGCCAGCAGCCAAGAAAGCTCGGTCGTCCCCCAGCATTTT. This codes for CASSQESSVVPQHF.

The chain recombines TRBV4-1 with TRBJ1-5; D uncertain. V was pared by 1 base and J by 2 bases, with 9 bases between. The CDR3 is 15 residues long. The germline CDR1 and CDR2 sequences are MGHRA and YSYEKL. CDR3 residues: CASSQGPWGNQPQHF. The CDR3 region has the DNA TGCGCCAGCAGCCAAGGGCCTTGGGGCAATCAGCCCCAGCATTTT.

V and J are TRBV21-1 and TRBJ1-5; the table names TRBD1, a call not compared with the DNA. TRBV21-1 constitutes a pseudogene. This CDR3 has 19 amino acids. The chain's CDR3 is CASSPPKGWTGGLDQPQHF. The CDR3, as DNA: TGTGCCAGCAGCCCACCAAAAGGCTGGACAGGGGGTCTCGATCAGCCCCAGCATTTT.

This clone came up once. The V call is TRBV5-8, the J call TRBJ1-2, with D possibly matching TRBD1 (5 bases). CDR3 length: 12 residues. The V and J ends lost 7 bases and 4 bases respectively, with 11 bases between them. Per germline, CDR1 SGHTS and CDR2 YDEGEE. CDR3 region: CASGGGGYGYTF. Written as DNA, the CDR3 is TGTGCCAGCGGCGGGGGAGGCTATGGCTACACCTTC.